Sequencing of this T cell receptor (beta chain) was carried out in a study of PD-1 blockade in classical Hodgkin lymphoma. Findings and caveats of the study: It was CD4+ TCR diversity, not CD8+, that rose significantly by C4D1.

Sample time point: cycle 4 day 1 (C4D1), after more than five weeks of nivolumab. Brentuximab vedotin exposure varied among the patients, all of whom had relapsed after autologous stem cell transplantation. J gave up 0 bases and V 1 base, and 5 bases lay outside the gene matches. Germline V gene sequence: CDR1 LGHNA, CDR2 YNFKEQ. The length of the CDR3 is 17 residues. Produced via immunoSEQ multiplex PCR; TCRdb's table is partial and in-frame only. In the table there are about 92,000 clones, 75% to 85% of which are singletons. This clone has a single count. The target antigen is unknown. The chain uses TRBV4-2 and TRBJ2-1, with 8 bases fitting TRBD1. This receptor was taken from a human donor with classical Hodgkin lymphoma. Source: peripheral blood mononuclear cells (PBMCs), taken before the fourth cycle of nivolumab. The CDR3 sequence is CASSQVQGGSSYNEQFF. Written as DNA, the CDR3 is TGTGCCAGCAGCCAAGTACAGGGGGGAAGCTCCTACAATGAGCAGTTCTTC.